What follows is one T cell receptor beta chain and its context. From RNA transcripts, TCR beta CDR3 regions were amplified. The primer set for the first-round RT-PCR of the TCR CDR3 was HTBI. TCRdb re-derived calls from the multiplex PCR reads in MiXCR, one entry per CDR3 protein. Among 500,000 to 600,000 distinct CDR3 sequences listed, around 42% were seen once. This record comes from a study of T cells in Graves' hyperthyroidism and ophthalmopathy. The germline gives CDR1 ENHRY, CDR2 SYGVKD. There are 14 residues in the CDR3. The V end lost 3 bases, the J end lost 5 bases, and 8 bases lay between the germline ends.

This TCR derives from an adult woman with Graves' disease, either hyperthyroidism or ophthalmopathy (not recorded which). The chain carries TRBV10-3 and TRBJ1-6; no firm D call. The specimen was peripheral blood or thyroid tissue (not recorded which). CDR3 nucleotides: TGTGCCATCAGTGATACTGAAAATAATTCACCCCTCCACTTT. Translated, it gives CAISDTENNSPLHF.